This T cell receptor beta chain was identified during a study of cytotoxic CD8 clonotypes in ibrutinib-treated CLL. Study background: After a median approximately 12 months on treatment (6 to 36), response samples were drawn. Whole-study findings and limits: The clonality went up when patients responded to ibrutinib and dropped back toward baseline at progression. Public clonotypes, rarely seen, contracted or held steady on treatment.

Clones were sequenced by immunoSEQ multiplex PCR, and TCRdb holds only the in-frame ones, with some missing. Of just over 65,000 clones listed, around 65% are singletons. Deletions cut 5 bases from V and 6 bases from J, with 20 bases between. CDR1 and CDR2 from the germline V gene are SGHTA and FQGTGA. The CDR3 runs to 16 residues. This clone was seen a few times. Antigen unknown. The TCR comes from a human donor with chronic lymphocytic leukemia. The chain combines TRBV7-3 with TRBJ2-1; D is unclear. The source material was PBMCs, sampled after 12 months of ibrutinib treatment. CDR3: CASSELPHSGRNEQFF. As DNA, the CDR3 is TGTGCCAGCAGCGAACTTCCCCACTCCGGACGCAATGAGCAGTTCTTC.